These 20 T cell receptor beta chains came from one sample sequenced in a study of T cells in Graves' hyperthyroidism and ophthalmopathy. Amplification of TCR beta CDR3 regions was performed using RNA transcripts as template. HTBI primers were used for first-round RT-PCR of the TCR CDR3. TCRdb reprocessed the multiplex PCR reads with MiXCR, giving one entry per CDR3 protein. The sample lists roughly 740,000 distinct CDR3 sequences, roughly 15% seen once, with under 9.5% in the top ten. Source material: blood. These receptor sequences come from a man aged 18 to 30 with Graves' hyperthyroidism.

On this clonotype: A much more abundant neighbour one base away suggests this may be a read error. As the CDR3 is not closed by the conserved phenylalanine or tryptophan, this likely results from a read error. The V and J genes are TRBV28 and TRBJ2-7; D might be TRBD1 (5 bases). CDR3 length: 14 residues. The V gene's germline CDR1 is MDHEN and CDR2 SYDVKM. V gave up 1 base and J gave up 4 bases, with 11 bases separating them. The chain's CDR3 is CASSLSAAGYEQYC. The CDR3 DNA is TGTGCCAGCAGTTTATCGGCCGCAGGGTACGAGCAGTACTGC.

CDR3 sequence (DNA): TGTGCCTGGAGAAACCCCGGGACTAGTCGTTCCTACGAGCAGTACTTC. Amino acid sequence: CAWRNPGTSRSYEQYF. The rearrangement uses TRBV30 and TRBJ2-7, with 8 bases aligning to TRBD2. The CDR3 loop spans 16 amino acids. Germline CDR1 reads GTSNPN; CDR2 reads SVGIG (reference sequence). The V gene end was trimmed by 3 bases and the J gene end by 1 base; junction bases not matched to a gene: 11.

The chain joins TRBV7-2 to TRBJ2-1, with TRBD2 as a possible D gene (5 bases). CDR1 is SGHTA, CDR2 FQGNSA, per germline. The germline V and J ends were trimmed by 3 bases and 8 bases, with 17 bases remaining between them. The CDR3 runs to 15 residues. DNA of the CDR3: TGTGCCAGCAGCTTCAACCTCTTCGGGATCGATGAGCAGTTCTTC. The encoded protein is CASSFNLFGIDEQFF.

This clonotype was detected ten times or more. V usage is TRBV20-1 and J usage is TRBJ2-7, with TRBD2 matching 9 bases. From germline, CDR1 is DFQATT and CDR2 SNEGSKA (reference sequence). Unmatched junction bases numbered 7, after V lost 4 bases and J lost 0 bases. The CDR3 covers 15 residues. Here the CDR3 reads CSAKDSGSPSYEQYF. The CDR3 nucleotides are TGCAGTGCTAAGGATAGCGGGAGCCCCTCCTACGAGCAGTACTTC.

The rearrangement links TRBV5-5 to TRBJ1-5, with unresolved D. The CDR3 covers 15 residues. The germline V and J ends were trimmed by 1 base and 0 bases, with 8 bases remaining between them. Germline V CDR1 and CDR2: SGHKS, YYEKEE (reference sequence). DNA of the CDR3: TGTGCCAGCAGCTTGACAGCTTATAGCAATCAGCCCCAGCATTTT. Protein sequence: CASSLTAYSNQPQHF. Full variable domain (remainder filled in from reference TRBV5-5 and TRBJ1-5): DAGVTQSPTHLIKTRGQQVTLRCSPISGHKSVSWYQQVLGQGPQFIFQYYEKEERGRGNFPDRFSARQFPNYSSELNVNALLLGDSALYLCASSLTAYSNQPQHFGDGTRLSIL.

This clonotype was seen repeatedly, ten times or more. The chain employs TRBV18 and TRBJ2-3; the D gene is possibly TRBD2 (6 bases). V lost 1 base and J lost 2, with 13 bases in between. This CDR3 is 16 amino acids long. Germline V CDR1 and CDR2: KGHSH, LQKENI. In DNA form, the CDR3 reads TGTGCCAGCTCACCACGGACGGGAGTTTTCACAGATACGCAGTATTTT. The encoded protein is CASSPRTGVFTDTQYF.

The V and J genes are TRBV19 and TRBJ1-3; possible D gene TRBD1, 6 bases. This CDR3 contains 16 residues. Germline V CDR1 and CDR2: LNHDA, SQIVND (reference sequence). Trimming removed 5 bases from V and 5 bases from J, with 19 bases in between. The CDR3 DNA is TGTGCCAGTAGTGTAACTGGGGACATTGGGAGAAACACCATATATTTT. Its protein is CASSVTGDIGRNTIYF.

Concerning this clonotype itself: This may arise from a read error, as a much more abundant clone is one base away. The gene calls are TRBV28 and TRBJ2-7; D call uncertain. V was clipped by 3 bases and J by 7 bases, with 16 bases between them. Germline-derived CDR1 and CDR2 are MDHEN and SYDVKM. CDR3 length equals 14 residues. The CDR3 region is CASSLPPSGHEQYF. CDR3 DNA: TGTGCCAGCAGTTTGCCACCCTCCGGGCATGAGCAGTACTTC.

The CDR3 region has the DNA TGTGCCACCAGCAGCCAGCGGGAGACACTTGAGCAGTTCTTC. Encoded protein: CATSSQRETLEQFF. J is TRBJ2-1 and V is TRBV15; 8 bases match TRBD2. V trimming: 3 bases; J trimming: 9 bases; junction bases outside the gene matches: 7. The length of the CDR3 is 14 residues. Germline V gene sequence: CDR1 LNHNV, CDR2 YYDKDF (reference sequence).

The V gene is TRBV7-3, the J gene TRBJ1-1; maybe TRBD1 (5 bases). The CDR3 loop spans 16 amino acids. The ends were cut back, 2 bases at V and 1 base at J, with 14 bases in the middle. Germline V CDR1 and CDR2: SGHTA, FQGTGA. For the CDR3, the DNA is TGTGCCAGCAGCTTAGAAGGCGCCGGGGCGAACACTGAAGCTTTCTTT. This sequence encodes CASSLEGAGANTEAFF.

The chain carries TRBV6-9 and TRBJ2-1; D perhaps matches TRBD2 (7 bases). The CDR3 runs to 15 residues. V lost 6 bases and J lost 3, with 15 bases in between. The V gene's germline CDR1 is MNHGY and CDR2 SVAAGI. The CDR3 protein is CASSLGGAIYNEQFF. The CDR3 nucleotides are TGTGCCAGCAGCTTAGGGGGGGCAATCTACAATGAGCAGTTCTTC.

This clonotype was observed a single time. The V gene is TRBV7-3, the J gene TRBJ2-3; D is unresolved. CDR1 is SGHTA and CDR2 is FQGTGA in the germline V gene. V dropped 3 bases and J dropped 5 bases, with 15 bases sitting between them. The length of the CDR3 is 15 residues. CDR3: CASSFGSPGVDTQYF. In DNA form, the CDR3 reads TGTGCCAGCAGCTTTGGAAGCCCTGGTGTAGATACGCAGTATTTT.

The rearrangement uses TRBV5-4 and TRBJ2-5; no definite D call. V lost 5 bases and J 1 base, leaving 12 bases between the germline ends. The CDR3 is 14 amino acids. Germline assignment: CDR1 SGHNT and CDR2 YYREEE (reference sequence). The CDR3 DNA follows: TGTGCCAGCAGGCACGACGGAATCCAAGAGACCCAGTACTTC. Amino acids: CASRHDGIQETQYF. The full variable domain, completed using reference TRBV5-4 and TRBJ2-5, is ETGVTQSPTHLIKTRGQQVTLRCSSQSGHNTVSWYQQALGQGPQFIFQYYREEENGRGNFPPRFSGLQFPNYSSELNVNALELDDSALYLCASRHDGIQETQYFGPGTRLLVL.

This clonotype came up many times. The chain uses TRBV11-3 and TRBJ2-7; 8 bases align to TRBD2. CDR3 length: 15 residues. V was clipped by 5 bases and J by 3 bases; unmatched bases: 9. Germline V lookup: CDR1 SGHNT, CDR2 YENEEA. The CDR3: CASSPARAGGYEQYF. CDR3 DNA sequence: TGTGCCAGCAGCCCCGCAAGGGCGGGAGGCTACGAGCAGTACTTC.

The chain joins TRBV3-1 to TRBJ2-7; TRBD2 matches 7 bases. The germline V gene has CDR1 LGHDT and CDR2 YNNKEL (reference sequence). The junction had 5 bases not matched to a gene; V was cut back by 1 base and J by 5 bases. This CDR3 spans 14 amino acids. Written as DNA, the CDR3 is TGTGCCAGCAGCCAAGTTTCCGGGGGGAACGAGCAGTACTTC. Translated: CASSQVSGGNEQYF.

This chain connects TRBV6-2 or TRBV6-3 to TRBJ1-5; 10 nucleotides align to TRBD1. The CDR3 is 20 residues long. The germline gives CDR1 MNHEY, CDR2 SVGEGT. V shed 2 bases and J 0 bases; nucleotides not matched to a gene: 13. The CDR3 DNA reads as TGTGCCAGCAGTTACGTACCGGGACAGGGGTCGGTATATAGCAATCAGCCCCAGCATTTT. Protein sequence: CASSYVPGQGSVYSNQPQHF.

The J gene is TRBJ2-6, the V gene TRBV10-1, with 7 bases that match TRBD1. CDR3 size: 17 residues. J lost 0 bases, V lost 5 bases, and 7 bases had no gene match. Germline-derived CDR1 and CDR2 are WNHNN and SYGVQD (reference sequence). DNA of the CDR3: TGCGCCAGCAGTTCGACAGGGTTGTTCTCTGGGGCCAACGTCCTGACTTTC. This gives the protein CASSSTGLFSGANVLTF.

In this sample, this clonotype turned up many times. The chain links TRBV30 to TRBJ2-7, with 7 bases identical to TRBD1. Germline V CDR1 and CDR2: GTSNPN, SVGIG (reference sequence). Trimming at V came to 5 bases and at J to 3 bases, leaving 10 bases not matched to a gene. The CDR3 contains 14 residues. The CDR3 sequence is CAWGDSPINYEQYF. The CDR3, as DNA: TGTGCCTGGGGGGACAGCCCAATTAACTACGAGCAGTACTTC.

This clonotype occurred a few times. The CDR3 loop is CASSFRLAGSRAHVTDTQYF. CDR3 nucleotides: TGTGCCAGCAGCTTCCGACTAGCGGGCAGCCGGGCCCACGTCACAGATACGCAGTATTTT. The J gene is TRBJ2-3, the V gene TRBV7-8, with TRBD2 matching 10 bases. The germline V gene has CDR1 SGHVS and CDR2 FQNEAQ. Losses at the gene ends were 3 bases for V and 2 bases for J; bases not matched to a gene: 17. This CDR3 spans 20 amino acids.

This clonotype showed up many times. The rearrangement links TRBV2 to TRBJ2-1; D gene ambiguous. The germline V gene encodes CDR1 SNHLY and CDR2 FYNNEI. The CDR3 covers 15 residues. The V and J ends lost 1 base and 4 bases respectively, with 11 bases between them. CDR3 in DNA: TGTGCCAGCAGTGAAGGGATAGCAGAATACAATGAGCAGTTCTTC. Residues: CASSEGIAEYNEQFF.